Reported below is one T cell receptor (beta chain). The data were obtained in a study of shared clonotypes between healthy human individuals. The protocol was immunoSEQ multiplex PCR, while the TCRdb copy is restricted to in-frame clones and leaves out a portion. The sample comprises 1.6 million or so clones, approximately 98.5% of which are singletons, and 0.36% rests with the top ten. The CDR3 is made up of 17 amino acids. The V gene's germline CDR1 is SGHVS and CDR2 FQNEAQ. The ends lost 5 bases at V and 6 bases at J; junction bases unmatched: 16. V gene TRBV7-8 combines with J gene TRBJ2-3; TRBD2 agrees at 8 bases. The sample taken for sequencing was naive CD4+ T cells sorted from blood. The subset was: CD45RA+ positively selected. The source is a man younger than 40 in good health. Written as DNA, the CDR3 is TGTGCCAGCAGCCCATCCCTCGGGGGGGAGGGCCGGGATACGCAGTATTTT. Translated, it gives CASSPSLGGEGRDTQYF.